This T cell receptor beta chain was observed in a study of blood T cell repertoires in COVID-19. Study-wide context: T cells, B-cell-depleted T cells, or PBMCs provided the cDNA or gDNA that served as material.

This CDR3 region has 15 residues. The germline V and J ends were trimmed by 1 base and 9 bases, with 17 bases remaining between them. Germline values: CDR1 SGHDT, CDR2 YYEEEE. Those enrolled in Seattle joined during active infection and were followed longitudinally afterward. Only in-frame clones appear in the TCRdb table, and some are missing; sequencing was by immunoSEQ multiplex PCR. The sample has approximately 250,000 clones, around 84% seen once. The sample was peripheral blood. The TCR comes from a woman in her sixties or seventies with COVID-19, enrolled during active disease. V usage is TRBV5-6 and J usage is TRBJ1-5; D is unresolved. This CDR3 reads CASSLSSGQLRPQHF. The CDR3 DNA follows: TGTGCCAGCAGCTTGAGCTCAGGTCAGTTGAGGCCCCAGCATTTT.